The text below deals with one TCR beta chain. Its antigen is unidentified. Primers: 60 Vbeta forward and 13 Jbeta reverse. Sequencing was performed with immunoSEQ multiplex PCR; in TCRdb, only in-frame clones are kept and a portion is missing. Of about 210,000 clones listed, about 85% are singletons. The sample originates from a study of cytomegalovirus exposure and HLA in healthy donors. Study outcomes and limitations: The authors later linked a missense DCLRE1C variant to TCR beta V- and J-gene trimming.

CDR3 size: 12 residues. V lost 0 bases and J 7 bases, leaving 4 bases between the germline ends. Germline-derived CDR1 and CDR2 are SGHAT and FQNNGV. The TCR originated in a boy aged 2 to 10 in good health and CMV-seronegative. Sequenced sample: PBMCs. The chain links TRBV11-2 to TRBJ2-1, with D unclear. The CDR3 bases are TGTGCCAGCAGCTTAGAACAGAATGAGCAGTTCTTC. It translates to CASSLEQNEQFF.